The rows below give T cell receptor beta chains drawn from one sample of a study of vaccination effects on CD4 cells after COVID-19. Profiled with immunoSEQ multiplex PCR; TCRdb holds only in-frame clones, not every one. The sample comprises approximately 78,000 clones, approximately 82% of which are singletons, and about 1.2% rests with the top ten. Antigens for these TCRs are unknown. Sequences were derived from CD4+ T cells from PBMCs cultured with HCoV-229E spike peptides, sampled after COVID-19 vaccination. The receptor source for this set is a human donor who received a COVID-19 vaccine. Both conserved end residues are part of each CDR3. The D gene is left open where the match is weak. Only part of the rows carry a size: once, few, many, or a class if the clone is expanded.

- | - | TRBJ2-1 | TRBV19 | CASSRIAIGNEQFF | TGTGCCAGTAGTAGGATAGCGATAGGCAATGAGCAGTTCTTC
- | TRBD2 | TRBJ2-3 | TRBV6-2/TRBV6-3 | CASSYFQRGGSSTDTQYF | TGTGCCAGCAGTTACTTCCAGCGGGGGGGATCTAGCACAGATACGCAGTATTTT
- | - | TRBJ2-5 | TRBV3-1/TRBV3-2 | CASSQGAPASGKTQYF | TGTGCCAGCAGCCAAGGAGCCCCCGCGAGTGGGAAGACCCAGTACTTC
- | TRBD2 | TRBJ2-1 | TRBV6-5 | CASSYVGLGYNEQFF | TGTGCCAGCAGTTACGTTGGACTAGGCTACAATGAGCAGTTCTTC
- | - | TRBJ1-1 | TRBV18 | CASSPRAFEAFF | TGTGCCAGCTCACCACGGGCCTTTGAAGCTTTCTTT
medium-sized | TRBD2 | TRBJ2-3 | TRBV4-3 | CASSYGGGNTDTQYF | TGCGCCAGCAGCTACGGGGGGGGTAACACAGATACGCAGTATTTT
few | - | TRBJ2-2 | TRBV11-2 | CASSRVAGEIGELFF | TGTGCCAGCTCTCGGGTGGCAGGGGAGATCGGGGAGCTGTTTTTT
- | TRBD1 | TRBJ1-1 | TRBV5-1 | CASRLQGPLNTEAFF | TGCGCCAGCAGGCTACAGGGGCCCCTGAACACTGAAGCTTTCTTT
- | - | TRBJ1-2 | TRBV5-6 | CASSFTDSYLGYTF | TGTGCCAGCAGCTTCACGGACAGCTACTTAGGGTACACCTTC
- | - | TRBJ1-1 | TRBV9 | CASSGDAMNTEAFF | TGTGCCAGCAGCGGTGACGCTATGAACACTGAAGCTTTCTTT
- | TRBD1 | TRBJ2-5 | TRBV18 | CASSPQQGQSNQETQYF | TGTGCCAGCTCACCACAGCAGGGACAGTCGAACCAAGAGACCCAGTACTTC
- | TRBD1 | TRBJ1-2 | TRBV24-1 | CATSDPGTGLVGYTF | TGTGCCACCAGTGACCCCGGGACAGGGCTAGTTGGCTACACCTTC
few | TRBD1 | TRBJ1-2 | TRBV18 | CASSPPGAKGAYGYTF | TGTGCCAGCTCACCACCGGGGGCAAAGGGGGCCTATGGCTACACCTTC
few | - | TRBJ2-1 | TRBV5-1 | CASSPSPGNYNEQFF | TGCGCCAGCAGCCCCAGCCCGGGGAACTACAATGAGCAGTTCTTC
few | - | TRBJ2-3 | TRBV7-3 | CASSPGGSTDTQYF | TGTGCCAGCAGCCCTGGCGGGAGCACAGATACGCAGTATTTT
- | TRBD1 | TRBJ2-3 | TRBV14 | CASSQTGGKSTDTQYF | TGTGCCAGCAGCCAAACAGGGGGCAAGAGCACAGATACGCAGTATTTT
- | TRBD2 | TRBJ2-2 | TRBV3-1/TRBV3-2 | CASSPTSGGAAGELFF | TGTGCCAGCAGCCCCACTAGCGGGGGGGCCGCCGGGGAGCTGTTTTTT
- | - | TRBJ1-4 | TRBV30 | CAWSQQEKLFF | TGTGCCTGGAGCCAACAGGAAAAACTGTTTTTT
- | - | TRBJ1-5 | TRBV6-5 | CASRLDSNQPQHF | TGTGCCAGCAGATTAGATAGCAATCAGCCCCAGCATTTT
- | TRBD1 | TRBJ1-2 | TRBV2 | CASSGTSTGGFRGYTF | TGTGCCAGCAGTGGGACATCTACAGGGGGGTTTCGTGGCTACACCTTC
- | - | TRBJ1-2 | TRBV12-3/TRBV12-4 | CASSPGRVGGYTF | TGTGCCAGCAGTCCCGGACGGGTGGGTGGCTACACCTTC
- | - | TRBJ2-3 | TRBV3-1/TRBV3-2 | CASSQEGTDTQYF | TGTGCCAGCAGCCAAGAAGGCACAGATACGCAGTATTTT
- | TRBD1 | TRBJ2-2 | TRBV5-1 | CASSSGQGAVGELFF | TGCGCCAGCAGCTCCGGACAGGGGGCGGTCGGGGAGCTGTTTTTT
- | - | TRBJ1-3 | TRBV9 | CASSPRQGSGNTIYF | TGTGCCAGCAGCCCGCGGCAAGGTTCAGGAAACACCATATATTTT
- | - | TRBJ2-2 | TRBV5-1 | CASSFGSGHTGELFF | -
- | - | TRBJ1-5 | TRBV7-2 | CASSPTGDPDGPQHF | TGTGCCAGCAGCCCGACCGGGGACCCGGACGGTCCCCAGCATTTT
- | - | TRBJ2-4 | TRBV5-4 | CASSKEGALKNIQYF | TGTGCCAGCAGCAAGGAGGGGGCCCTCAAAAACATTCAGTACTTC
- | - | TRBJ2-3 | TRBV7-3 | CASSVGRTDTQYF | TGTGCCAGCAGCGTGGGACGCACAGATACGCAGTATTTT
- | - | TRBJ2-3 | TRBV2 | CASSDPGAGTDTQYF | TGTGCCAGCAGTGATCCCGGCGCCGGCACAGATACGCAGTATTTT
- | - | TRBJ1-2 | TRBV18 | CASSPSGQLGGYGYTF | TGTGCCAGCTCACCTAGTGGGCAACTAGGAGGCTATGGCTACACCTTC
- | - | TRBJ1-2 | TRBV2 | CASSNRIQPGVYGYTF | TGTGCCAGCAGTAACAGGATACAACCTGGGGTGTATGGCTACACCTTC
once | - | TRBJ1-5 | TRBV24-1 | CATSDLRSYEPQHF | TGTGCCACCAGTGATTTGCGTAGTTATGAACCCCAGCATTTT
once | - | TRBJ1-4 | TRBV18 | CASSPTGSGEKLFF | TGTGCCAGCTCACCAACAGGGTCGGGGGAAAAACTGTTTTTT
- | - | TRBJ2-3 | TRBV4-3 | CASSQDTDTQYF | TGCGCCAGCAGCCAGGACACAGATACGCAGTATTTT
- | TRBD1 | TRBJ2-5 | TRBV29-1 | CSGGDREETQYF | TGCAGCGGCGGGGACAGGGAAGAGACCCAGTACTTC
- | TRBD1 | TRBJ2-6 | TRBV9 | CASSVGDRGRAGANVLTF | TGTGCCAGCAGCGTAGGAGACAGGGGTCGAGCTGGGGCCAACGTCCTGACTTTC
- | - | TRBJ1-3 | TRBV2 | CASTRGMGSDTIYF | TGTGCCAGCACCCGAGGGATGGGCTCGGACACCATATATTTT
- | - | TRBJ1-1 | TRBV29-1 | CSVVRGTNTEAFF | TGCAGCGTTGTGAGGGGGACGAACACTGAAGCTTTCTTT
- | TRBD1 | TRBJ2-5 | TRBV5-1 | CASSALGTDEETQYF | TGCGCCAGCAGCGCCTTAGGGACAGATGAAGAGACCCAGTACTTC
- | - | TRBJ1-2 | TRBV10-2 | CASSDSGIGGYTF | TGCGCCAGCAGTGACTCAGGGATTGGAGGCTACACCTTC
- | - | TRBJ2-2 | TRBV14 | CASSRDSLRGLRGELFF | TGTGCCAGCAGCCGGGATTCGTTGAGGGGCCTCCGCGGGGAGCTGTTTTTT
- | - | TRBJ2-5 | TRBV7-2 | CASSLQVGGYQETQYF | TGTGCCAGCAGCTTACAGGTGGGGGGTTACCAAGAGACCCAGTACTTC
once | - | TRBJ2-1 | TRBV7-3 | CASSLRGGSQNEQFF | TGTGCCAGCAGCTTAAGAGGGGGGTCCCAAAATGAGCAGTTCTTC